The 7 T cell receptor beta chains reported below all come from one sample, sequenced in a study of shared clonotypes between healthy human individuals. Assay: immunoSEQ multiplex PCR; the TCRdb copy retains only in-frame clones and omits some. The repertoire has fewer than 1.4 million clones, roughly 74% of them found once; the top ten carry more than 0.55%. Sample: memory CD4+ T cells from PBMCs. Stated subset: CD45RA-negative fraction. These receptors all come from a man aged 18-30 years in good health. Some clones in this sample may be carry-over from other donors' samples.

In its sample, this clone was seen a few times. The chain carries TRBV2 and TRBJ1-4; the D gene is possibly TRBD1 (5 bases). The CDR3 loop spans 14 amino acids. Looked up from germline, CDR1 is SNHLY and CDR2 is FYNNEI. V lost 7 bases and J lost 8, with 17 bases in between. The CDR3 DNA reads as TGTGCCAGCAAGGAGTGGAACAGGTCGGAAAAACTGTTTTTT. It yields the protein CASKEWNRSEKLFF.

The CDR3 is CASTSGGPGYEQYF. The CDR3 DNA is TGTGCCAGTACTAGCGGGGGTCCGGGCTACGAGCAGTACTTC. V and J are TRBV28 and TRBJ2-7; TRBD2 matches at 11 bases. Germline trimming cut 9 bases from V and 3 bases from J; bases unmatched to any gene: 7. There are 14 residues in the CDR3. The V gene's germline CDR1 is MDHEN and CDR2 SYDVKM. Looking up the rest from reference TRBV28 and TRBJ2-7 gives the full variable domain: DVKVTQSSRYLVKRTGEKVFLECVQDMDHENMFWYRQDPGLGLRLIYFSYDVKMKEKGDIPEGYSVSREKKERFSLILESASTNQTSMYLCASTSGGPGYEQYFGPGTRLTVT.

A remark on this clone: Compared with germline, one end of the junction differs, possibly owing to a read error. This rearrangement joins TRBV18 to TRBJ1-1; 10 bases are a match to TRBD1. There are 13 residues in the CDR3. The germline V gene encodes CDR1 KGHSH and CDR2 LQKENI. CDR3 sequence: CASSAGQGTGAFF. Written as DNA, the CDR3 is TGTGCCAGCTCAGCGGGACAGGGGACTGGAGCTTTCTTT.

The V gene is TRBV5-1, the J gene TRBJ2-1; 7 nucleotides align to TRBD1. The germline CDR1 and CDR2 sequences are SGHRS and YFSETQ. V trimming: 0 bases; J trimming: 9 bases; junction bases outside the gene matches: 9. The CDR3 is 15 amino acids. CDR3 residues: CASSLAGTAVLEQFF. The CDR3 DNA reads as TGCGCCAGCAGCTTGGCCGGGACAGCCGTCCTTGAGCAGTTCTTC.

This clone was recorded many times. Other DNA variants within this sample encode the same CDR3. The chain recombines TRBV27 with TRBJ1-1; D is unclear. Trimming took off 2 bases at V and 0 bases at J, with 4 bases between the two ends. The CDR3 length is 13 residues. CDR1 MNHEY and CDR2 SMNVEV come from the germline V gene (reference sequence). The CDR3 reads CASSLNMNTEAFF. The CDR3 coding sequence is TGTGCCAGCAGTTTAAATATGAACACTGAAGCTTTCTTT.

J is TRBJ2-2 and V is TRBV2, with 8 bases lining up with TRBD1. From germline, CDR1 is SNHLY and CDR2 FYNNEI. V shed 4 bases, J shed 5 bases, and the junction held 6 bases outside the gene matches. This CDR3 has 15 amino acids. This CDR3 reads CASSATDRATGELFF. CDR3 coding DNA: TGTGCCAGCAGTGCAACGGACAGGGCGACCGGGGAGCTGTTTTTT.

J is TRBJ2-7 and V is TRBV2, with D possibly being TRBD1 (6 bases). The CDR3 spans 14 residues. Looked up from germline, CDR1 is SNHLY and CDR2 is FYNNEI. V was clipped by 5 bases and J by 7 bases, with 18 bases between them. CDR3 sequence (DNA): TGTGCCAGCAGTAGGGACACAGGTGGGGGAGAGCAGTACTTC. This gives the protein CASSRDTGGGEQYF.